This TCR beta chain came from a study of blood T cell repertoires in COVID-19 (TCRdb year 2020). Regarding the research as a whole: Samples covering the acute and convalescent phases of COVID-19 were provided by collaborators in the United States, Italy and Spain. Where HLA class I and class II types were available, the types were taken from metadata supplied by the sample provider, not from assay-based typing. Deeply sampled blood TCRbeta repertoires from subjects exposed to, actively infected with, or recovered from COVID-19 were included in the dataset. The material from the prospective study consisted of cDNA or gDNA derived from T cells, B-cell-depleted T cells, or PBMCs. A de-identified subject ID, COVID-19 status, age in years and sex were almost always included in the sample metadata. The repertoires were made available in a free public database intended to serve as a resource for research on the immune response to SARS-CoV-2. Samples were obtained from the ongoing ImmuneRACE study (first 160 participants) and from over a thousand subjects provided by 6 global collaborators. Results the study describes overall, beyond this receptor: Clinical and demographic metadata were provided uncurated, with the amount varying by source and participant.

The immunoSEQ Assay, a bias-controlled multiplex PCR, was used to amplify TCRbeta CDR3 regions from genomic DNA. On the study's bioinformatics: Within the assay, amplification of reference gene primers was used to estimate how many nucleated cells each sample contained. To quantify the absolute abundance of each unique TCRbeta CDR3 rearrangement, sequence reads were collapsed and filtered. Productive Simpson clonality was computed per sample as the square root of Simpson's diversity index over productive rearrangements. This is the immuneACCESS table as TCRdb keeps it, with only in-frame sequences that have V and J called. A part of the clones is gone; compared with another copy, unresolved V genes explain less than half, and the rest is unexplained. V, J and clone size are those of that table, while D and trimming were read from the DNA. For this sample there are approximately 220,000 clones; around 83% appear just once. Jointly, the top ten make up approximately 1.2% of the sample.

In the prospective study, participants were about 18 to 95 years old, resided in approximately 25 geographic areas of the United States, and were enrolled through a virtual design. In the prospective study, cohorts were assigned on the basis of participant-reported clinical history obtained from a screening survey and a study questionnaire. In the prospective study, mobile phlebotomists collected whole blood, serum and a nasopharyngeal or oropharyngeal swab from each participant. Participants in the prospective study had the option to provide additional blood draws and questionnaires over a roughly two-month period. Prospective study blood samples were shipped either frozen or at room temperature before DNA extraction. On this clone: What antigen it recognizes has not been identified. Base qualities are not provided; no much larger clone lies one nucleotide away.

V is shortened by 4 bases, J by 3 bases, and the region joining them spans 11 bases. According to the germline V gene, CDR1 reads SGHRS and CDR2 reads YFSETQ. The CDR3 measures 13 amino acids from cysteine to phenylalanine. Of the read, only the CDR3 DNA is kept; its 39 bases are in frame from base 1. The sequencing sample was made of PBMCs or T cells enriched from blood (not recorded which). The TCR comes from a middle-aged woman with acute COVID-19. The chain uses TRBV5-1 and TRBJ2-7, and possibly TRBD2, on 6 matching bases. The DNA sequence follows: TGCGCCAGCAGCCCAATGGAGGGCTACGAGCAGTACTTC. It is translated as CASSPMEGYEQYF. Full variable domain (CDR3 extended with the reference TRBV5-1 and TRBJ2-7 proteins): KAGVTQTPRYLIKTRGQQVTLSCSPISGHRSVSWYQQTPGQGLQFLFEYFSETQRNKGNFPGRFSGRQFSNSRSEMNVSTLELGDSALYLCASSPMEGYEQYFGPGTRLTVT.